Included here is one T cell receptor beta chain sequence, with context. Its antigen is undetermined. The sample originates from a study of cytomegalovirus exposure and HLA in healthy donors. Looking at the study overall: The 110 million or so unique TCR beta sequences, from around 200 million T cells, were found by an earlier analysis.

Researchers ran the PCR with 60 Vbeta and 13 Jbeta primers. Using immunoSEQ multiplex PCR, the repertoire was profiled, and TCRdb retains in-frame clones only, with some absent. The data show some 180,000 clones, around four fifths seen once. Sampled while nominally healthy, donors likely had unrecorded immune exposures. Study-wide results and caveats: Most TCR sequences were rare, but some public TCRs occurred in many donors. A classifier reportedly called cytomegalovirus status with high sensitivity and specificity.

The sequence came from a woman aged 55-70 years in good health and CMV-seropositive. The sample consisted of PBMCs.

The CDR3 sequence: CASSRREENTEAFF. The CDR3, as DNA: TGTGCCAGCTCTCGCAGGGAGGAGAACACTGAAGCTTTCTTT. V gene TRBV18 combines with J gene TRBJ1-1; a weak D match, TRBD1 (5 bases). Trimming pared 6 bases from V and 1 base from J, leaving 12 bases between. The length of the CDR3 is 14 residues. The germline V gene has CDR1 KGHSH and CDR2 LQKENI.